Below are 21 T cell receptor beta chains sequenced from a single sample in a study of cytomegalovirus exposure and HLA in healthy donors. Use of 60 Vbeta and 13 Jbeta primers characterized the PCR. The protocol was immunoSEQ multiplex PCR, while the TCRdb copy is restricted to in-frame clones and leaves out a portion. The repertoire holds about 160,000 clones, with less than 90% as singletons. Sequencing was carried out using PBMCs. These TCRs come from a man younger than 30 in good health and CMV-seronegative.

For the CDR3, the DNA is TGTGCCAGCTCCCCTGGGAGGGCCTTGAACACTGAAGCTTTCTTT. Translating gives CASSPGRALNTEAFF. The V and J genes are TRBV18 and TRBJ1-1; D uncertain. The V end was cut by 6 bases, the J end by 0 bases, with 14 bases between. The germline V gene has CDR1 KGHSH and CDR2 LQKENI. The CDR3 runs to 15 residues.

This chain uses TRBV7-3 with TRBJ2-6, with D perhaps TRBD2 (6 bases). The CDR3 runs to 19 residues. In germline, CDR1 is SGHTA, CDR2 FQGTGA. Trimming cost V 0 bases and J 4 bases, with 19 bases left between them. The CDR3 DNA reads TGTGCCAGCAGCTTAACGGGGGGACTCCCCCTGCGGGGGGCCAACGTCCTGACTTTC. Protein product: CASSLTGGLPLRGANVLTF.

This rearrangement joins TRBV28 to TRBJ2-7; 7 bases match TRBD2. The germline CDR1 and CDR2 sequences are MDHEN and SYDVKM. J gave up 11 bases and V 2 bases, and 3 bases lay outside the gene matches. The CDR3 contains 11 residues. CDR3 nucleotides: TGTGCCAGCAGTTTAGGGAGGGAGGAGTACTTC. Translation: CASSLGREEYF.

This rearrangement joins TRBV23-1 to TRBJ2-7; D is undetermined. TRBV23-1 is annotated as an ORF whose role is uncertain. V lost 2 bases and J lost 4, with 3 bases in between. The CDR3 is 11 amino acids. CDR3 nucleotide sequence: TGCGCCAGCAGTCAACGGTACGAGCAGTACTTC. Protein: CASSQRYEQYF.

The CDR3 DNA is TGCGCCAGCAGCCAAGATGTCGTAGGGACTACTGAAGCTTTCTTT. It specifies CASSQDVVGTTEAFF. The gene calls are TRBV4-1 and TRBJ1-1; weak D call: TRBD1 (5 bases). Per the germline V gene, CDR1 is MGHRA and CDR2 is YSYEKL. V was cut by 0 bases and J by 5 bases, with 13 bases left in between. This CDR3 is built from 15 residues.

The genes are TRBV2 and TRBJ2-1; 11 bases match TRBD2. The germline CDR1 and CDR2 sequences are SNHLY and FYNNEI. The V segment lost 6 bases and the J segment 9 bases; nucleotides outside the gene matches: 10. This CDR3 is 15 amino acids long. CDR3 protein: CASRSLAGVLGEQFF. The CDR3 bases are TGTGCCAGCAGGTCACTAGCGGGAGTTTTAGGTGAGCAGTTCTTC.

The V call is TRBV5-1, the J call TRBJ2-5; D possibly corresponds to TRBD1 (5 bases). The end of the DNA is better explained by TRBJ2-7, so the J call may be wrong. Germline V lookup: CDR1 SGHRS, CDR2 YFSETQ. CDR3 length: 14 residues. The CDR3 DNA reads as TGCGCCAGCAGCTCCTTGGACACTTCTTACGAGCAGTACTTC. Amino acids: CASSSLDTSYEQYF.

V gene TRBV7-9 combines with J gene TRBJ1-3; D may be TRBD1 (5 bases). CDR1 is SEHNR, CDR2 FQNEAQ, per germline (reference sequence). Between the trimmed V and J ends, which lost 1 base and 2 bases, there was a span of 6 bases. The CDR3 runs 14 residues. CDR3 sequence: CASSLGGAGNTIYF. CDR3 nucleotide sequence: TGTGCCAGCAGCTTAGGGGGCGCTGGAAACACCATATATTTT.

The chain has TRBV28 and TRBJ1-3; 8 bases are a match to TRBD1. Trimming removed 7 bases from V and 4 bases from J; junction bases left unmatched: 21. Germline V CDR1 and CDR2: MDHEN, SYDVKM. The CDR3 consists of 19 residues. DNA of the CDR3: TGTGCCAGCACCTTAGGGTGGGGGATTCGACAGGGGATAGGAAACACCATATATTTT. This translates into CASTLGWGIRQGIGNTIYF. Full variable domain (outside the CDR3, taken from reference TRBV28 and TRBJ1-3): DVKVTQSSRYLVKRTGEKVFLECVQDMDHENMFWYRQDPGLGLRLIYFSYDVKMKEKGDIPEGYSVSREKKERFSLILESASTNQTSMYLCASTLGWGIRQGIGNTIYFGEGSWLTVV.

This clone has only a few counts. The CDR3 loop reads CASSIGRLFSGNTIYF. The CDR3 DNA reads as TGTGCCAGTAGTATAGGCCGACTGTTCTCTGGAAACACCATATATTTT. The rearrangement links TRBV19 to TRBJ1-3; D gene unclear. The CDR3 loop spans 16 amino acids. The germline V gene has CDR1 LNHDA and CDR2 SQIVND (reference sequence). V was clipped by 1 base and J by 0 bases, with 10 bases between them.

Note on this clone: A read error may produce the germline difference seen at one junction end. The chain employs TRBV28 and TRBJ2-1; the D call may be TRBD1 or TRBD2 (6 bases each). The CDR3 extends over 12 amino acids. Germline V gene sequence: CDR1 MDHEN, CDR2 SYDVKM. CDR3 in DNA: TGTGCCAGCAGTCTATGGGGGGCGGAGCAGTTCTTC. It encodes CASSLWGAEQFF.

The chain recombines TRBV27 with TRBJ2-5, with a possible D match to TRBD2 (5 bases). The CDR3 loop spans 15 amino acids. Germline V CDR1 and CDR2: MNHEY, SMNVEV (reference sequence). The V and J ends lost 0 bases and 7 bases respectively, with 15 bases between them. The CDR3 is CASSLSSTTPGTQYF. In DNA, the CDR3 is TGTGCCAGCAGTTTATCGTCGACTACTCCAGGGACCCAGTACTTC.

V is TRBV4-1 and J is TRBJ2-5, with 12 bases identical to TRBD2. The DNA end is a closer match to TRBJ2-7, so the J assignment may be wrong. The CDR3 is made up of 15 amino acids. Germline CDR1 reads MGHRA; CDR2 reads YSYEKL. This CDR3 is CASSPGLAGTYEQYF. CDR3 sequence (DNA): TGCGCCAGCAGCCCAGGACTAGCGGGGACCTACGAGCAGTACTTC.

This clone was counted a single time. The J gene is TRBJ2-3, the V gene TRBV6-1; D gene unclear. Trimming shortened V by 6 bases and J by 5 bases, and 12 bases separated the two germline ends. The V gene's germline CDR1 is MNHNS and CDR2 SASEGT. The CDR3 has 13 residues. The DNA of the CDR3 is TGTGCCAGCAGCAACCTCCGAGAAGATACGCAGTATTTT. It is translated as CASSNLREDTQYF.

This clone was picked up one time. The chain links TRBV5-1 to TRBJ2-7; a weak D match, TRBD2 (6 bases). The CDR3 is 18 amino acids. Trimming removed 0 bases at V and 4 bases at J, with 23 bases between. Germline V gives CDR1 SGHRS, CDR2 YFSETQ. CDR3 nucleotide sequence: TGCGCCAGCAGCTTGGATCTTTCGGGACTCAACCTCGCGTACGAGCAGTACTTC. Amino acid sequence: CASSLDLSGLNLAYEQYF.

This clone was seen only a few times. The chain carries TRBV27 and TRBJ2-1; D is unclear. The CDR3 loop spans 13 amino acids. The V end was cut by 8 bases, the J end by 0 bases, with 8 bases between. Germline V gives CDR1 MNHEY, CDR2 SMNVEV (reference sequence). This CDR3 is CASGLSSYNEQFF. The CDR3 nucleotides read TGTGCCAGCGGGCTTAGCTCCTACAATGAGCAGTTCTTC.

In DNA form, the CDR3 reads TGTGCCAGCAGCTTAGATCAGGTTAGTGGGCCGGCTGGCGCTTTCTTT. Translating gives CASSLDQVSGPAGAFF. The chain employs TRBV11-2 and TRBJ1-1; D remains unclear. V lost 0 bases and J lost 11, with 22 bases in between. From germline, CDR1 is SGHAT and CDR2 FQNNGV. This CDR3 contains 16 residues. Full variable domain (remainder filled in from reference TRBV11-2 and TRBJ1-1): EAGVAQSPRYKIIEKRQSVAFWCNPISGHATLYWYQQILGQGPKLLIQFQNNGVVDDSQLPKDRFSAERLKGVDSTLKIQPAKLEDSAVYLCASSLDQVSGPAGAFFGQGTRLTVV.

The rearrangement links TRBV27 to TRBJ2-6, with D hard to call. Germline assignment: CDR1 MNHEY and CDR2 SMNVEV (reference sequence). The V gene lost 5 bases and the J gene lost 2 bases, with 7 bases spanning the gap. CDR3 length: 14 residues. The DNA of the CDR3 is TGTGCCAGCAGTCCGTTTCCTGGGGCCAACGTCCTGACTTTC. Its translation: CASSPFPGANVLTF.

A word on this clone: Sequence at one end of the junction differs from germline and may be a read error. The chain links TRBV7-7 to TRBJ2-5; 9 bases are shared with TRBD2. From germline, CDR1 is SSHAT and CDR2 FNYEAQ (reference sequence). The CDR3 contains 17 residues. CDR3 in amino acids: CASSLNGAGGPGETQYF. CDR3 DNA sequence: TGTGCTAGCAGCTTAAACGGCGCGGGGGGGCCGGGGGAGACCCAGTACTTC.

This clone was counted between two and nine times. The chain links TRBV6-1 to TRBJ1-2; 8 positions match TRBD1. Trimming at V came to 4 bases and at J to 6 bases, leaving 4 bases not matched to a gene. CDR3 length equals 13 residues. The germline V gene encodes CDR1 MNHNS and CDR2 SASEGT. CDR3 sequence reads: CASSVDRVDGYTF. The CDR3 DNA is TGTGCCAGCAGTGTGGACAGGGTAGATGGCTACACCTTC.

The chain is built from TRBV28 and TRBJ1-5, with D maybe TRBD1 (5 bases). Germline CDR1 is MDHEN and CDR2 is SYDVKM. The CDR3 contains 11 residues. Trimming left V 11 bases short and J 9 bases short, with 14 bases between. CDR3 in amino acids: CAGAQRRPQHF. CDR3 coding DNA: TGTGCCGGGGCTCAAAGGCGGCCCCAGCATTTT.